Reported below is one T cell receptor (beta chain). No antigen is known for it. Described treatment: oral pan-JAK inhibitor, 5-10 mg twice daily. Once RNA had been extracted, it was reverse transcribed into cDNA to act as the sequencing template. Data came from immunoSEQ multiplex PCR; TCRdb stores just in-frame clones and leaves some out. Here the sample spans 250,000 to 300,000 clones, 55% to 75% being singletons. These data belong to a study of CD8+ T cells in alopecia areata. Overall study results and limits: Sequences from scalp samples also cover resident alphabeta T cells of normal skin.

The length of the CDR3 is 15 residues. V lost 1 base to trimming and J lost 6 bases; unmatched junction nucleotides: 7. Germline CDR1 reads SGHDT; CDR2 reads YYEEEE. The chain carries TRBV5-6 and TRBJ1-1, with 9 bases fitting TRBD1. This sequence originates from a human donor with alopecia areata. Sequencing used CD4+ T cells sorted from blood, obtained at week 24, from a patient treated with tofacitinib. The CDR3 DNA is TGTGCCAGCAGCTTGATACAGGGGGCGAAGGCTGAAGCTTTCTTT. It codes for CASSLIQGAKAEAFF.